This note documents a single TCR beta chain sequence. Study donors comprised healthy, HIV-negative adults devoid of recent acute infection or vaccination. Trimming shortened V by 4 bases and J by 2 bases, and 20 bases separated the two germline ends. The germline V gene has CDR1 SQVTM and CDR2 ANQGSEA. The CDR3 is made up of 16 amino acids. The source of the sample is a study of shared clonotypes between healthy human individuals. Each subset's genomic DNA was split evenly across several immunoSEQ plates. The DNA input per sorted-subset replicate PCR was roughly 210 ng, corresponding to some 30,000 T cell genomes. The protocol was immunoSEQ multiplex PCR, while the TCRdb copy is restricted to in-frame clones and leaves out a portion. The data contain 2 million to 2.5 million clones, approximately 95% of them seen just once; the ten biggest clones take up 0.3% to 0.4%.

The rearrangement joins TRBV29-1 to TRBJ2-5, with a possible D match to TRBD2 (6 bases). The clonotype was recovered from a man in his late teens or twenties in good health. Some clones in this sample may be carry-over from other donors' samples. Sequencing was done on a sample of naive CD4+ T cells from PBMCs. Subset described: CD45RA+ positively selected. The CDR3 DNA reads as TGCAGCGTTGTTGGGATAATAGCGGTGAAGCAAGAGACCCAGTACTTC. As protein: CSVVGIIAVKQETQYF.